This T cell receptor (beta chain) was obtained from a study of identical twins (dated by TCRdb to the mid-2010s). For the wider study: To test whether fetal clonotypes persist, this study deep-sequenced TCR alpha and beta repertoires from monozygotic twins, from unrelated adults of various ages, and from cord blood. To rule out contamination, replicate twin experiments were performed at different times with different library preparation protocols. Findings and caveats that apply to the study as a whole: Compared with coincidental sharing between unrelated individuals, out-of-frame TCR alpha sequences shared between twins showed an excess of sequences with low generation probability. Conclusions relied on cross-sectional statistical analysis, since the same donors could not be followed over many years. Zero-insertion analyses could be partly confounded by invariant T cells such as MAIT and iNKT, although diverse VJ usage argued against such confounding for most clonotypes. In monozygotic twins, out-of-frame TCR alpha sharing was systematically underestimated by recombination models, although the models agreed with sharing between unrelated individuals. The excess sharing between twins in beta out-of-frame sequences was weaker because fewer shared sequences reduced the signal-to-noise ratio. Abundant cord blood beta clonotypes had fewer insertions, young adult naive repertoires showed a similar but weaker trend, and memory repertoires showed no such trend.

This clonotype was counted a few times. The clone's antigen remains unknown. Within one base of it there is no much larger clone, and no base qualities were kept. Receptor amplification or capture employed 5' RACE. The run used an Illumina HiSeq 2000. Template switching added a universal primer binding site, and the final cDNA carried a unique molecular identifier that allowed TCR cDNA molecules to be counted accurately. Specific primers in the conserved constant-segment region were used to synthesize first-strand cDNA for TCR alpha and beta chains. To control for contamination, every cDNA library carried two barcodes: a SMART-Mk sample barcode plus Illumina barcodes. TruSeq adapter sequences along with Illumina sample barcodes were introduced in two successive PCR steps. The Illumina HiSeq platform was used with custom primers to sequence TCR alpha and beta cDNA libraries. From the authors' description of their analysis: MiGEC processed the raw reads to extract unique molecular identifiers, while MiXCR was used to determine the CDR3 positions. Recombination models were inferred per individual with the repgenHMM and IGoR tools using an EM algorithm. The tcR package in R was used for shared clonotype analysis, with sharing normalized by the product of cloneset sizes. To study raw recombination free of thymic and clonal selection effects, out-of-frame nonproductive sequences were analyzed. TCRdb's own reprocessing of the public reads used fastp at Q25 and MiXCR and kept productive beta chains. Entries that share a CDR3 protein sequence are merged under the most common genes and DNA. V and J calls and clone size were set by TCRdb, not the authors. The sample records some 570,000 distinct CDR3 sequences, about 20% of which are singletons. Of the sample, roughly 0.5% falls within the top ten clones.

Every donor in the study was a healthy Caucasian. The twin cohort comprised three pairs of female monozygotic twins, all aged roughly 18 to 29 years. Positive isolation kits from Invitrogen were used to isolate CD4+ and CD8+ T cell populations. CDR1 is given as SGHRS and CDR2 as YFSETQ, both from the germline V gene. V is clipped by 1 base and J by 11 bases, and the sequence between their germline boundaries is 15 bases long. The CDR3 spans 13 residues, from the cysteine through the phenylalanine. The only DNA kept is the CDR3, 39 bases in frame from the first base. These data also formed part of another study, on yellow fever vaccine responses in identical twins. The second study, in turn, reports: The T cell response to vaccination in identical twins was reported by the authors to appear partly convergent and partly personalized. Focusing on identical twins, the study followed the T cell clones that responded to the vaccine, and did so with precision.

The V gene is TRBV5-1 and the J gene is TRBJ1-1; TRBD1 might be the D gene, on 5 matching bases. Material for sequencing was CD4+ T cells sorted from blood. The TCR was taken from a woman between 18 and 29 years old in good health. The CDR3 protein: CASSLRGVGGAFF. The DNA reads as follows: TGCGCCAGCAGCTTGAGAGGGGTTGGAGGCGCTTTCTTT.